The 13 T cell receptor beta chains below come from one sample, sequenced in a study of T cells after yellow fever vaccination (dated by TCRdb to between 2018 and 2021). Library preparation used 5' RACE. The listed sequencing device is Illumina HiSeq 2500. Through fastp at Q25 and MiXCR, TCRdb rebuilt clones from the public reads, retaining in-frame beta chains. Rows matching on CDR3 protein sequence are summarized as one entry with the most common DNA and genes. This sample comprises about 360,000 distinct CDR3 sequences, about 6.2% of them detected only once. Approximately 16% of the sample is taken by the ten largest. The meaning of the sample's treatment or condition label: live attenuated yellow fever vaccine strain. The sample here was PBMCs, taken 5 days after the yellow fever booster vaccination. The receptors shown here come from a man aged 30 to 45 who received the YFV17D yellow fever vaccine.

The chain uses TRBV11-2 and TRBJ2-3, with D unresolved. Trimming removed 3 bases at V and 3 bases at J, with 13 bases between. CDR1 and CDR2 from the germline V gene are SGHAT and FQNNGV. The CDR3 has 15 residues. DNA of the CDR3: TGTGCCAGCAGCTTTGGGCCCACGAGGACAGATACGCAGTATTTT. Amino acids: CASSFGPTRTDTQYF.

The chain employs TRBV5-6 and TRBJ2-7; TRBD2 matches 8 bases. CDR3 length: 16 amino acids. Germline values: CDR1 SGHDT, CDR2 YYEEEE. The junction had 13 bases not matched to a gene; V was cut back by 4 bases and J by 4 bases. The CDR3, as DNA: TGTGCCAGCAGCCATCTCAAGGCCGGGAGGGCATACGAGCAGTACTTC. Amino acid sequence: CASSHLKAGRAYEQYF.

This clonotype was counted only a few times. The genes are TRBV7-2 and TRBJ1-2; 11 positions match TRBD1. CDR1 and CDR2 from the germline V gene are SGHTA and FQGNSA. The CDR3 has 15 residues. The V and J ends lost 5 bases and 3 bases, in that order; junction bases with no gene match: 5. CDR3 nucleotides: TGTGCCAGCAGCAAAGGACAGGGGGCCGACTATGGCTACACCTTC. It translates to CASSKGQGADYGYTF.

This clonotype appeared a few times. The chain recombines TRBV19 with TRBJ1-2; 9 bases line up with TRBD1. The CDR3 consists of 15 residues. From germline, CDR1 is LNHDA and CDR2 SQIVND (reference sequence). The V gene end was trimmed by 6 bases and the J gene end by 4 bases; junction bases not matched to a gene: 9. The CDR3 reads CASRDRDRVAYGYTF. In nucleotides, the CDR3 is TGTGCCAGTAGAGACCGGGACAGGGTAGCCTATGGCTACACCTTC.

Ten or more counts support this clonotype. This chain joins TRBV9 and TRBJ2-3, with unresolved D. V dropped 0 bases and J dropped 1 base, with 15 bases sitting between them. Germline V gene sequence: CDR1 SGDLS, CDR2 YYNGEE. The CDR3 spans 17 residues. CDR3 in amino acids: CASSVGGGVRGTDTQYF. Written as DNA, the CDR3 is TGTGCCAGCAGCGTAGGGGGTGGTGTCCGCGGCACAGATACGCAGTATTTT. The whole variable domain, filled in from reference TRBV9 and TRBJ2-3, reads DSGVTQTPKHLITATGQRVTLRCSPRSGDLSVYWYQQSLDQGLQFLIQYYNGEERAKGNILERFSAQQFPDLHSELNLSSLELGDSALYFCASSVGGGVRGTDTQYFGPGTRLTVL.

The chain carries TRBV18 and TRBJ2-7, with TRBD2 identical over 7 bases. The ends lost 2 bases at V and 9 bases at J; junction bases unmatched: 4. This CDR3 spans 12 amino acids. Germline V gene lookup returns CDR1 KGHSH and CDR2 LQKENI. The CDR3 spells CASSPGRGVQYF. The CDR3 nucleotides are TGTGCCAGCTCACCAGGGAGGGGAGTGCAGTACTTC.

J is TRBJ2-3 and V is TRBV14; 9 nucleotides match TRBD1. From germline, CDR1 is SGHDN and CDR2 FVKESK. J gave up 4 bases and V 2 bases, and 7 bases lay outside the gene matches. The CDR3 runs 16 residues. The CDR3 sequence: CASSQLPGQGADTQYF. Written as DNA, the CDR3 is TGTGCCAGCAGCCAACTACCGGGACAGGGAGCAGATACGCAGTATTTT.

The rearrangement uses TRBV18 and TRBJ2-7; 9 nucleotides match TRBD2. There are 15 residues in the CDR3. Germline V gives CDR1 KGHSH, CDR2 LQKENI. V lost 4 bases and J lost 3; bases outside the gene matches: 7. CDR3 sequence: CASSHGGRARYEQYF. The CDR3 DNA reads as TGTGCCAGCTCACACGGCGGGAGGGCCCGCTACGAGCAGTACTTC.

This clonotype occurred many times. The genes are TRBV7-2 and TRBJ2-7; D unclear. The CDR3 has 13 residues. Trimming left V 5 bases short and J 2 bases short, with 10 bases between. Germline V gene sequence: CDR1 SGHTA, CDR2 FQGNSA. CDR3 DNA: TGTGCCAGCAGCCCAGTCCTACCCTACGAGCAGTACTTC. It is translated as CASSPVLPYEQYF.

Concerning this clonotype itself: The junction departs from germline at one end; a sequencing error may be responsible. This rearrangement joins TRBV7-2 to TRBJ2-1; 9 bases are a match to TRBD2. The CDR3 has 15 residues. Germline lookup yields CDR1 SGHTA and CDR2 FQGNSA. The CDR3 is CASSVTSGAWDELFF. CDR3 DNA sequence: TGTGCCAGCAGCGTGACTAGCGGTGCCTGGGATGAGCTGTTCTTC.

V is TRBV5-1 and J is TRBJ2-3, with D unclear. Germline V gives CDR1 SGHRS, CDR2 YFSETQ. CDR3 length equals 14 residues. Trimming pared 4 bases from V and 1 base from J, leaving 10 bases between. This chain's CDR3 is CASSAASGTDTQYF. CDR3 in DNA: TGCGCCAGCAGCGCAGCTTCGGGCACAGATACGCAGTATTTT.

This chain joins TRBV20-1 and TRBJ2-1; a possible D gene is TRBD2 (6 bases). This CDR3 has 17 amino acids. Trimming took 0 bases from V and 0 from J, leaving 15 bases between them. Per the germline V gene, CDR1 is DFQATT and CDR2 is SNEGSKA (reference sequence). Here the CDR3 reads CSARDGGGESSYNEQFF. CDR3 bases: TGCAGTGCTAGAGATGGAGGAGGGGAAAGCTCCTACAATGAGCAGTTCTTC.

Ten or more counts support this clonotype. The CDR3 DNA follows: TGCGCCAGCAGCCCCAGGGCTTCCAACACCGGGGAGCTGTTTTTT. Translated, it gives CASSPRASNTGELFF. The rearrangement uses TRBV4-3 and TRBJ2-2, with D tentatively TRBD1 (5 bases). Germline V gives CDR1 LGHNA, CDR2 YSLEER. The V and J ends lost 4 bases and 2 bases respectively, with 11 bases between them. This CDR3 spans 15 amino acids.